Below are 5 T cell receptor beta chains sequenced from a single sample in a study of blood T cell repertoires in COVID-19. Method: immunoSEQ multiplex PCR; TCRdb's copy keeps in-frame clones and lacks some. This table holds around 40,000 clones, about 83% found once. The sample consisted of peripheral blood. The receptor source for this set is a man in his forties or fifties with COVID-19, enrolled during active disease.

The chain is built from TRBV5-1 and TRBJ2-1; D perhaps matches TRBD1 (6 bases). In germline, CDR1 is SGHRS, CDR2 YFSETQ. V was cut by 0 bases and J by 5 bases, with 12 bases left in between. The length of the CDR3 is 15 residues. This CDR3 reads CASSLGGQSHNEQFF. In DNA form, the CDR3 reads TGCGCCAGCAGCTTGGGCGGACAGTCCCACAATGAGCAGTTCTTC.

CDR3 DNA: TGTGCCAGCAGCATGACAGTGAACACTGAAGCTTTCTTT. It translates to CASSMTVNTEAFF. The chain employs TRBV5-4 and TRBJ1-1; TRBD1 is a possible D gene (5 bases). Germline values: CDR1 SGHNT, CDR2 YYREEE (reference sequence). V shed 4 bases and J shed 0 bases, with 7 bases lying between them. The CDR3 totals 13 residues.

The chain is built from TRBV18 and TRBJ2-5; maybe TRBD1 (5 bases). CDR1 and CDR2 (germline): KGHSH, LQKENI. This CDR3 is 15 amino acids long. V lost 0 bases and J lost 6, with 14 bases in between. The CDR3 sequence is CASSPPGQGMKTQYF. The CDR3 nucleotides read TGTGCCAGCTCACCACCCGGTCAGGGAATGAAGACCCAGTACTTC.

The V call is TRBV6-5, the J call TRBJ2-7, with 8 bases aligning to TRBD1. Germline assignment: CDR1 MNHEY and CDR2 SVGAGI. V shed 0 bases, J shed 6 bases, and the junction held 7 bases outside the gene matches. The CDR3 length is 15 residues. The CDR3 loop reads CASSYSRQGPGEQYF. CDR3 nucleotides: TGTGCCAGCAGTTACTCGAGACAGGGGCCTGGCGAGCAGTACTTC.

This clone was observed a few times. The CDR3, as DNA: TGTGCCAGCAGTGAAGGGAGAGGGACAGCGAGCAATCAGCCCCAGCATTTT. As protein: CASSEGRGTASNQPQHF. This chain connects TRBV6-1 to TRBJ1-5; TRBD1 matches at 7 bases. Trimming took 1 base from V and 1 from J; bases not matched to a gene: 7. This CDR3 region has 17 residues. Germline loops: CDR1 MNHNS, CDR2 SASEGT.